The present T cell receptor (beta chain) was sequenced within a study of a mutant IDH1 vaccine in newly diagnosed glioma. On the study more broadly: Vaccination started 4-6 weeks after radiotherapy alone, or with temozolomide cycles. Beforehand, treatment had been radiotherapy, temozolomide, or both; the majority received both.

Turning to this clone: Its antigen remains unidentified.

The method was immunoSEQ multiplex PCR; TCRdb's version includes in-frame clones alone and lacks a portion of them. The table includes 50,000 to 65,000 clones, about nine tenths detected once. As to time point: week 35, safety follow-up. All doses held 300 ug of mutant IDH1 20-mer peptide, with topical imiquimod. Vaccinations, eight in total, occurred in weeks 1, 3, 5, 7, 11, 15, 19, 23. The source of this sequence is a man aged 40-49 years with glioma. Sequenced here: PBMCs, sampled from a glioma patient whose treatment included an IDH1 peptide vaccine.

CDR3 nucleotides: TGCGCCAGCAGCACCGGGACAGCCACCTACGAGCAGTACTTC. Its translation is CASSTGTATYEQYF. J is TRBJ2-7 and V is TRBV5-1, with TRBD1 matching over 7 bases. The junction had 6 bases not matched to a gene; V was cut back by 4 bases and J by 2 bases. There are 14 residues in the CDR3. Per germline, CDR1 SGHRS and CDR2 YFSETQ.